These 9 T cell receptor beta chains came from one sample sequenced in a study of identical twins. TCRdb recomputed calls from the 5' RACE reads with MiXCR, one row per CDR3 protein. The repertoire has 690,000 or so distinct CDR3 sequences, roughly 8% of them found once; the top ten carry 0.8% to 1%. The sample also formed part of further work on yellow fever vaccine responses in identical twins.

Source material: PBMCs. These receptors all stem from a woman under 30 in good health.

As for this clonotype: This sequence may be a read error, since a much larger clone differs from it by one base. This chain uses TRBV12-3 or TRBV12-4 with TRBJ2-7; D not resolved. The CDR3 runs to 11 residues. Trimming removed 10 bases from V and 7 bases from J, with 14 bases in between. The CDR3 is CANRVGPEQYF. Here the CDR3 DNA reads TGTGCCAACAGAGTGGGCCCGGAGCAGTACTTC.

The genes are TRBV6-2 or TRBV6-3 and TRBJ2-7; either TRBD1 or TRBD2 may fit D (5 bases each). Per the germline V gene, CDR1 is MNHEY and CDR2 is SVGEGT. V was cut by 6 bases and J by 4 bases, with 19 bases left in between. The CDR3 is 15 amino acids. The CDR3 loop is CASRPGTGNLYEQYF. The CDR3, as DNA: TGTGCCAGCAGGCCGGGGACGGGTAATTTGTACGAGCAGTACTTC.

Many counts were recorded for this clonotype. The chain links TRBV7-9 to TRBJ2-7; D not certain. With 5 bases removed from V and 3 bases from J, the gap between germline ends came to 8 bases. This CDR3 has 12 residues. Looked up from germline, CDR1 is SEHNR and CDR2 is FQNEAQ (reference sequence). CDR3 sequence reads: CASSQINYEQYF. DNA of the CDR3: TGTGCCAGCAGCCAGATAAACTACGAGCAGTACTTC.

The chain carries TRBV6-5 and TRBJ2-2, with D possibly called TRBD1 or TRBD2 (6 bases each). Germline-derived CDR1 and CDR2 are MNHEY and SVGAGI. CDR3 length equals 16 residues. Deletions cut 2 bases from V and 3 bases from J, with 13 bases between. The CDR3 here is CASSYVGGLDTGELFF. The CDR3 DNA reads TGTGCCAGCAGTTACGTTGGGGGGCTTGACACCGGGGAGCTGTTTTTT.

The chain's CDR3 is CASSYFGRTYEQYF. The DNA of the CDR3 is TGTGCCAGCAGTTACTTCGGACGGACCTACGAGCAGTACTTC. The chain combines TRBV6-2 or TRBV6-3 with TRBJ2-7; D ambiguous. Germline V CDR1 and CDR2: MNHEY, SVGEGT. Trimming stripped 1 base from V and 2 bases from J, with 9 bases between. The CDR3 covers 14 residues.

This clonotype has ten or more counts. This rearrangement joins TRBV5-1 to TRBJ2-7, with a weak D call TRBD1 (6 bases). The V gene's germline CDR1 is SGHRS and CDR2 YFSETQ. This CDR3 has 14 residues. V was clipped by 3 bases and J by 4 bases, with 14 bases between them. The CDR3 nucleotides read TGCGCCAGCAGCTCGACGGGACAAATATACGAGCAGTACTTC. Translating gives CASSSTGQIYEQYF.

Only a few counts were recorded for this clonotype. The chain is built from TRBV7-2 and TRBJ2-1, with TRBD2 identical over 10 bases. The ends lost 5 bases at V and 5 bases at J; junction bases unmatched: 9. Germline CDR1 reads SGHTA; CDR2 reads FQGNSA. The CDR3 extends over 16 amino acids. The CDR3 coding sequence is TGTGCCAGCAGCCCTTTTAGCGGGGGGTCAAACAATGAGCAGTTCTTC. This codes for CASSPFSGGSNNEQFF.

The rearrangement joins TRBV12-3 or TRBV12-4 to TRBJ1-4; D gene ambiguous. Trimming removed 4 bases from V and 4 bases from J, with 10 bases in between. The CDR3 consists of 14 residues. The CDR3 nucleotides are TGTGCCAGCAGTTCGACAAGGGTTAATGAAAAACTGTTTTTT. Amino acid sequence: CASSSTRVNEKLFF.

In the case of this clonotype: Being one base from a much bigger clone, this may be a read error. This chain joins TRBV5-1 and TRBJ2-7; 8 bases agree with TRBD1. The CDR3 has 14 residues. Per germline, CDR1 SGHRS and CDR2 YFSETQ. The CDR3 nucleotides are TGCGCCAGCAGCTTACAGGGGGAGGCCTACGAGCAGTGCTTC. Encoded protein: CASSLQGEAYEQCF.